In its sample, the clone carrying this T cell receptor beta chain was seen once. The data derive from a study of blood T cells in healthy people across ages. Next came a second PCR, run for about 7 to 12 cycles, which used a sample-barcoded 5' primer along with a J-beta primer mix. TCRdb processed the 5' RACE reads anew with MiXCR; each CDR3 protein has one entry. The data show roughly 800,000 distinct CDR3 sequences, with roughly 25% seen just once and 2.5% to 3.5% held by the top ten. Germline V gene data show CDR1 as ENHRY and CDR2 as SYGVKD. The CDR3 has 15 amino acids. The V end was cut by 3 bases, the J end by 5 bases, with 13 bases between. The same data also went into a second study, on T cells of mothers and their children.

The clonotype was recovered from a boy younger than 18 in good health. The sequenced sample was blood. The chain recombines TRBV10-3 with TRBJ2-2, with D possibly TRBD2 on 6 matching bases. The CDR3 nucleotides are TGTGCCATCAGTGAAGCAGGGCGGGATACCGGGGAGCTGTTTTTT. This gives the protein CAISEAGRDTGELFF.